This T cell receptor beta chain is from a study of T-cell memory formation after mild COVID-19. This clonotype was detected only a few times. From germline, CDR1 is MNHNS and CDR2 SASEGT. Trimming left V 7 bases short and J 7 bases short, with 17 bases between. The CDR3 covers 14 residues. MiXCR, run by TCRdb on the 5' RACE reads, gives a single entry per CDR3 protein. The sample lists around 200,000 distinct CDR3 sequences; roughly 18% were seen once. The rearrangement uses TRBV6-1 and TRBJ1-5; tentative D call: TRBD1 (6 bases). The specimen sequenced was PBMCs or a T cell subset sorted from them (not recorded which). This TCR was sampled from a man aged 18 to 30 who had mild COVID-19 (a few samples of this study predate the infection). Cell type and time point are not known. CDR3 DNA sequence: TGTGCCAGCAACGTGGAGGGGGGTTTCCAGCCCCAGCATTTT. It yields the protein CASNVEGGFQPQHF.